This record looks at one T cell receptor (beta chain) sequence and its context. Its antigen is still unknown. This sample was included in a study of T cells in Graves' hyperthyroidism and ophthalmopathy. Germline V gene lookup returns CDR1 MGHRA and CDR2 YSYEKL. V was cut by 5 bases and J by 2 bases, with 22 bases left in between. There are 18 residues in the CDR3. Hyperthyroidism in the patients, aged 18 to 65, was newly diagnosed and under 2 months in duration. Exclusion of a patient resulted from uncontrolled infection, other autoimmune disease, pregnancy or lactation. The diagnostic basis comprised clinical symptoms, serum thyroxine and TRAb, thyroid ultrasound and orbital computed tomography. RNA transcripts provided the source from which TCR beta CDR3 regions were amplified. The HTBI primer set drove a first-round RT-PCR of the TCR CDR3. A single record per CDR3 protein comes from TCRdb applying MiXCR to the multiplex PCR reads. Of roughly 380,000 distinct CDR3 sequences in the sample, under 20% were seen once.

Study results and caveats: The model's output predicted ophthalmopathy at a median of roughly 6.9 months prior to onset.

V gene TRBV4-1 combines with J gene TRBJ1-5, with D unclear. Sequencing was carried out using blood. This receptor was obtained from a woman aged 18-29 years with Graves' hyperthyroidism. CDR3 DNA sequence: TGCGCCAGCAGCGAGGCAGGTGAAAAGTGGGCGGGCAATCAGCCCCAGCATTTT. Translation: CASSEAGEKWAGNQPQHF.